The T cell receptor beta chain described here comes from a study of T cells in Graves' hyperthyroidism and ophthalmopathy. Whole-study results and caveats: Ophthalmopathy was predicted by the model a median of 6.5 months ahead of onset. Most thyroid clonotypes expanded above 0.001 appeared in blood too.

The CDR3 loop spans 16 amino acids. CDR1 and CDR2 (germline): SEHNR, FQNEAQ (reference sequence). Between the trimmed V and J ends, which lost 2 bases and 3 bases, there was a span of 17 bases. TCR beta CDR3 sequences were amplified from RNA transcripts. The HTBI primer set drove a first-round RT-PCR of the TCR CDR3. TCRdb re-derived calls from the multiplex PCR reads in MiXCR, one entry per CDR3 protein. This table has fewer than 650,000 distinct CDR3 sequences, 14% appearing once. Diagnoses were made from clinical symptoms, serum measures (thyroxine and TRAb), thyroid ultrasound and orbital computed tomography. This clonotype was recorded at least ten times. What it binds is unknown.

The clonotype was recovered from a woman aged 40 to 50 with Graves' hyperthyroidism. Sequencing used blood. This chain connects TRBV7-9 to TRBJ2-7; possibly TRBD2 for D (5 bases). The CDR3 nucleotides are TGTGCCAGCAGCTTATTCTTGGGAGTGTCAAACTACGAGCAGTACTTC. It yields the protein CASSLFLGVSNYEQYF.